This T cell receptor (beta chain) emerged from a study of CD8 T cells in ankylosing spondylitis. Study conclusions and caveats: Disease-linked clones bore a CD8+ phenotype, appearing relatively rarely in peripheral blood. Reported data indicate significant enrichment of disease-linked clones within matched ankylosing spondylitis synovial fluid. It appeared that ankylosing spondylitis blood was characterized by a TCR beta motif of fewer than ten highly homologous variants. Reports of some motif variants in reactive arthritis synovial fluid and blood predate this one.

The sample holds a few counts of this clonotype. Its antigen is unidentified. The germline V gene encodes CDR1 DFQATT and CDR2 SNEGSKA (reference sequence). The CDR3 contains 15 residues. Trimming cost V 6 bases and J 5 bases, with 19 bases left between them. For TCR beta, libraries came from quantitative 5'-RACE with molecular barcodes. Using its own MiXCR run on the 5' RACE reads, TCRdb lists one record per CDR3 protein. Among 700,000 to 850,000 distinct CDR3 sequences, approximately 12% were seen once, and the ten largest hold 0.51%. The sequence was collected from a male donor with ankylosing spondylitis. Sequenced input: blood, either unsorted or a sorted T cell fraction (not recorded which). This sequence joins TRBV20-1 and TRBJ2-2; D might be TRBD2 (6 bases). CDR3 nucleotides: TGCAGTGCCCTAAGAGGCCGGGAGCCTACCGGGGAGCTGTTTTTT. Residues: CSALRGREPTGELFF.